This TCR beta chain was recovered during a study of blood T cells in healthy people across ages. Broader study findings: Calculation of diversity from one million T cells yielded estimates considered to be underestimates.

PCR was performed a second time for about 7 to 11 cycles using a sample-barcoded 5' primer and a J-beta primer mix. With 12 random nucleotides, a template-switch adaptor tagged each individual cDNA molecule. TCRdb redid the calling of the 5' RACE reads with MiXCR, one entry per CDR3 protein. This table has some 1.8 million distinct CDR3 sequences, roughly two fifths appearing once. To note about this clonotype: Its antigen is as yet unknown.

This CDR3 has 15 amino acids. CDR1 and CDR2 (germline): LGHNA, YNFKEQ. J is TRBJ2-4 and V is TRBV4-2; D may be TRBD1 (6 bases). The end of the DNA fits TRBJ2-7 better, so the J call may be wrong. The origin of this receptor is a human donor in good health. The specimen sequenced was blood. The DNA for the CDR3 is TGTGCCAGCAGCCAAGATCTGTACAGGGAGAACGAGCAGTACTTC. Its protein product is CASSQDLYRENEQYF.